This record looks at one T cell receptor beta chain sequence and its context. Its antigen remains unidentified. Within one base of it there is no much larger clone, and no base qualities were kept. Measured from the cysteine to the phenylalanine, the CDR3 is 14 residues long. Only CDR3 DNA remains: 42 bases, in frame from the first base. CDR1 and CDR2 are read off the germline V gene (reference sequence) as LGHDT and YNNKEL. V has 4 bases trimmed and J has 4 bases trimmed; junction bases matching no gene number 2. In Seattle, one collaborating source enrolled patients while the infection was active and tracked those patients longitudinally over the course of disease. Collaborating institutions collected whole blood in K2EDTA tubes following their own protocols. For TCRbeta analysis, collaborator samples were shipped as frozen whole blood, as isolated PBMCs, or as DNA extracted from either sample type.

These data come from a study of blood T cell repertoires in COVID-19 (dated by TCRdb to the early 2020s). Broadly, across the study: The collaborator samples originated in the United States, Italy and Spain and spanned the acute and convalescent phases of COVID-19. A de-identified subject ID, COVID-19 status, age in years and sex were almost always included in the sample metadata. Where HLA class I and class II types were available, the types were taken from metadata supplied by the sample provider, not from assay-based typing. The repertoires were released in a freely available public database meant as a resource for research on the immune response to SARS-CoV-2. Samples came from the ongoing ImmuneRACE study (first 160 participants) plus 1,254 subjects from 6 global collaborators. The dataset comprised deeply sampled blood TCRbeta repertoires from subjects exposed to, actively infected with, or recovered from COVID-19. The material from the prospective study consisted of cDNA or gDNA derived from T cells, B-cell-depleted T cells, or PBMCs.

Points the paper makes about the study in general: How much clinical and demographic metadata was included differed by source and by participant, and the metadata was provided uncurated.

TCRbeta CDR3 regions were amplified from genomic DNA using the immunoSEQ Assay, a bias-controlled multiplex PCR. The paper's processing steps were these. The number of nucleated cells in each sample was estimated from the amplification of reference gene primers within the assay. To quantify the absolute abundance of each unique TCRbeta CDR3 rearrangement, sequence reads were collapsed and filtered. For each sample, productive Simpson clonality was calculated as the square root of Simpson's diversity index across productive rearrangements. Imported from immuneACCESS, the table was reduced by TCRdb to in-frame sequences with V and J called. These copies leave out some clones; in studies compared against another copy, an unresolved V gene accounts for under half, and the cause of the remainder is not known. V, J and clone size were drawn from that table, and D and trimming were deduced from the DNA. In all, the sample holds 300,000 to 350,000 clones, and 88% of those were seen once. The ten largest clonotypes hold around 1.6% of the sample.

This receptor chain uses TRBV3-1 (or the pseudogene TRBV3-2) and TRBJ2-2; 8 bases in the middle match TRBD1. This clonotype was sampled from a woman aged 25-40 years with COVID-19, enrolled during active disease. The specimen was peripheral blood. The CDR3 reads CASSLTGGTGELFF. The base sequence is TGTGCCAGCAGCCTTACAGGGGGCACCGGGGAGCTGTTTTTT.